The 15 T cell receptor beta chains below all came from one sample that was sequenced in a study of cytomegalovirus exposure and HLA in healthy donors. The PCR made use of 60 Vbeta and 13 Jbeta primers. TCRdb's copy holds only in-frame clones and misses some; the assay was immunoSEQ multiplex PCR. The data show approximately 200,000 clones, with about 80% seen just once and just over 2% held by the top ten. The sequencing sample was made of PBMCs. All receptors come from a woman aged 18-35 years in good health and CMV-seropositive.

This chain joins TRBV7-6 and TRBJ2-1; D gene unclear. The germline V gene encodes CDR1 SGHVS and CDR2 FNYEAQ. This CDR3 is 12 amino acids long. V shed 1 base and J shed 12 bases, with 10 bases lying between them. The CDR3 spells CASSLVAQGQFF. CDR3 nucleotides: TGTGCCAGCAGCTTAGTAGCACAAGGGCAGTTCTTC.

The V gene is TRBV7-9, the J gene TRBJ1-6, with 12 bases identical to TRBD1. The germline gives CDR1 SEHNR, CDR2 FQNEAQ (reference sequence). The CDR3 runs 15 residues. Losses at the gene ends were 4 bases for V and 10 bases for J; bases not matched to a gene: 5. In nucleotides, the CDR3 is TGTGCCAGCAGCTCGGGACAGGGGGCTGAATCACCCCTCCACTTT. It codes for CASSSGQGAESPLHF.

The rearrangement joins TRBV28 to TRBJ1-4, with no clear D. Trimming removed 2 bases at V and 0 bases at J, with 7 bases between. The CDR3 is 15 amino acids. Germline CDR1 and CDR2: MDHEN and SYDVKM. The CDR3 nucleotides are TGTGCCAGCAGTTTAGAAACTGCAACTAATGAAAAACTGTTTTTT. This sequence encodes CASSLETATNEKLFF.

This rearrangement joins TRBV6-6 to TRBJ2-1; 11 nucleotides agree with TRBD2. Trimming at V came to 8 bases and at J to 7 bases, leaving 10 bases not matched to a gene. From germline, CDR1 is MNHNY and CDR2 SVGAGI (reference sequence). The length of the CDR3 is 15 residues. This CDR3 reads CASLLSGGAENEQFF. CDR3 sequence (DNA): TGTGCCAGCCTTCTTAGCGGGGGGGCCGAAAATGAGCAGTTCTTC.

This clone was counted a few times. This chain links TRBV2 with TRBJ1-6, with TRBD1 matching 7 bases. The V and J ends lost 10 bases and 6 bases, in that order; junction bases with no gene match: 6. This CDR3 has 13 residues. Germline values: CDR1 SNHLY, CDR2 FYNNEI. The CDR3 loop is CATTGQLNSPLHF. The CDR3 DNA is TGTGCCACCACGGGACAGCTTAATTCACCCCTCCACTTT.

The rearrangement uses TRBV6-5 and TRBJ2-5; 11 nucleotides line up with TRBD1. The germline V gene has CDR1 MNHEY and CDR2 SVGAGI. The CDR3 covers 15 residues. J was trimmed by 1 base and V by 5 bases; bases with no gene match: 3. CDR3 loop: CASSPGTGGQETQYF. The CDR3 region has the DNA TGTGCCAGCAGTCCCGGGACAGGGGGCCAAGAGACCCAGTACTTC.

The chain links TRBV28 to TRBJ1-2, with D maybe TRBD1 (5 bases). The CDR3 sequence is 14 residues long. Germline CDR1 reads MDHEN; CDR2 reads SYDVKM. Trimming pared 6 bases from V and 5 bases from J, leaving 16 bases between. The DNA for the CDR3 is TGTGCCAGCAGCCCTGCGACAGCCGAGTATGGCTACACCTTC. As protein: CASSPATAEYGYTF.

This chain joins TRBV30 and TRBJ2-3; no reliable D call. This CDR3 region has 13 residues. The V end lost 2 bases, the J end lost 2 bases, and 8 bases lay between the germline ends. Germline V gene lookup returns CDR1 GTSNPN and CDR2 SVGIG (reference sequence). Here the CDR3 reads CAWSPPNTDTQYF. CDR3 coding DNA: TGTGCCTGGAGTCCGCCTAACACAGATACGCAGTATTTT.

This rearrangement joins TRBV7-2 to TRBJ1-2; no reliable D call. The CDR3 length is 17 residues. Germline lookup yields CDR1 SGHTA and CDR2 FQGNSA. Trimming left V 2 bases short and J 6 bases short, with 22 bases between. The CDR3 region has the DNA TGTGCCAGCAGCTTATGGAGTGTACGTACGGGTGCAGATGGCTACACCTTC. This translates into CASSLWSVRTGADGYTF.

V gene TRBV11-2 combines with J gene TRBJ1-2, with D hard to call. The CDR3 consists of 13 residues. Germline V lookup: CDR1 SGHAT, CDR2 FQNNGV. Trimming removed 1 base from V and 4 bases from J, with 7 bases in between. The CDR3 coding sequence is TGTGCCAGCAGCTTAGTTGGGCTCTATGGCTACACCTTC. Translating it yields CASSLVGLYGYTF.

The rearrangement joins TRBV7-8 to TRBJ2-7; D possibly corresponds to TRBD2 (7 bases). The CDR3 extends over 13 amino acids. Germline assignment: CDR1 SGHVS and CDR2 FQNEAQ. Trimming left V 5 bases short and J 5 bases short, with 13 bases between. The CDR3 DNA sequence: TGTGCCAGCAGCCAAGGGGGGGTCCACGAGCAGTACGTC. It encodes CASSQGGVHEQYV.

The J gene is TRBJ2-4, the V gene TRBV5-1; TRBD2 is a possible D gene (5 bases). The CDR3 sequence is 13 residues long. In germline, CDR1 is SGHRS, CDR2 YFSETQ. Deletions cut 0 bases from V and 6 bases from J, with 7 bases between. The CDR3, as DNA: TGCGCCAGCAGCTTGGACGGGGTAAACATTCAGTACTTC. Encoded protein: CASSLDGVNIQYF.

The chain links TRBV10-3 to TRBJ1-2; no firm D call. The V and J ends lost 3 bases and 0 bases respectively, with 11 bases between them. Per germline, CDR1 ENHRY and CDR2 SYGVKD. This CDR3 has 15 amino acids. The CDR3 sequence: CAISETGGSNYGYTF. In DNA, the CDR3 is TGTGCCATCAGTGAAACGGGAGGATCTAACTATGGCTACACCTTC.

The chain couples TRBV7-2 to TRBJ2-7; a weak D match, TRBD2 (5 bases). The CDR3 is 15 residues long. Germline CDR1 is SGHTA and CDR2 is FQGNSA. Trimming took 3 bases from V and 3 from J, leaving 15 bases between them. In nucleotides, the CDR3 is TGTGCCAGCAGCTTTTTGCCAGCGGCGGTCTACGAGCAGTACTTC. Protein: CASSFLPAAVYEQYF.

The CDR3 loop reads CASSPHGGPNQPQHF. CDR3 DNA: TGTGCCAGCAGCCCGCATGGGGGCCCTAACCAGCCCCAGCATTTT. The V and J genes are TRBV7-2 and TRBJ1-5, with a possible D match to TRBD1 (6 bases). V was trimmed by 5 bases and J by 7 bases, leaving 18 bases between them. Germline CDR1 SGHTA, CDR2 FQGNSA. This CDR3 region has 15 residues.